This section outlines one TCR beta chain sequence together with its context. What it binds is unknown. As input for TCR beta libraries, roughly 2.1 micrograms of genomic DNA came from cryopreserved PBMCs. CDR1 and CDR2 from the germline V gene are LGHNA and YSLEER. The CDR3 contains 16 residues. The V end lost 3 bases, the J end lost 5 bases, and 16 bases lay between the germline ends. The planned depth of sequencing spanned 1 in 200,000 to 1 in 1 million T cells. Produced via immunoSEQ multiplex PCR; TCRdb's table is partial and in-frame only. The repertoire holds roughly 220,000 clones, with 70% as singletons. This sample was included in a study of cytotoxic CD8 clonotypes in ibrutinib-treated CLL. Study-level findings and limits: Treatment left the uncommon public clonotypes either contracted or stable in frequency. At ibrutinib response, clonality increased, and at progression it declined back toward baseline.

The chain employs TRBV4-3 and TRBJ2-2; D is uncertain. This clonotype was sampled from a human donor with chronic lymphocytic leukemia. Sequencing was performed on PBMCs, taken after 12 months of ibrutinib treatment. The CDR3 DNA follows: TGCGCCAGCAGCCAGGACGCGAGGATCAGGACCGGGGAGCTGTTTTTT. Translation gives CASSQDARIRTGELFF.